Reported below is one T cell receptor (beta chain). Profiling relied on immunoSEQ multiplex PCR, and the TCRdb table lists in-frame clones only, not all of them. The sample lists a few hundred thousand clones, around 90% occurring once. The length of the CDR3 is 19 residues. Per the germline V gene, CDR1 is SGHRS and CDR2 is YFSETQ. Losses at the gene ends were 0 bases for V and 2 bases for J; bases not matched to a gene: 13. This sample stems from a study of blood T cell repertoires in COVID-19. Study-wide context: The study drew acute and convalescent COVID-19 samples from the United States, Italy and Spain. From T cells, B-cell-depleted T cells, or PBMCs came the material, which was cDNA or gDNA.

The chain couples TRBV5-1 to TRBJ2-7, with TRBD2 identical over 11 bases. The sequenced material came from peripheral blood. This TCR derives from a human donor in a cohort sampled during active COVID-19. CDR3 nucleotides: TGCGCCAGCAGCTTGGAGGGTAGCGGGAGGGTCCGCCCCGCCTACGAGCAGTACTTC. The encoded protein is CASSLEGSGRVRPAYEQYF.